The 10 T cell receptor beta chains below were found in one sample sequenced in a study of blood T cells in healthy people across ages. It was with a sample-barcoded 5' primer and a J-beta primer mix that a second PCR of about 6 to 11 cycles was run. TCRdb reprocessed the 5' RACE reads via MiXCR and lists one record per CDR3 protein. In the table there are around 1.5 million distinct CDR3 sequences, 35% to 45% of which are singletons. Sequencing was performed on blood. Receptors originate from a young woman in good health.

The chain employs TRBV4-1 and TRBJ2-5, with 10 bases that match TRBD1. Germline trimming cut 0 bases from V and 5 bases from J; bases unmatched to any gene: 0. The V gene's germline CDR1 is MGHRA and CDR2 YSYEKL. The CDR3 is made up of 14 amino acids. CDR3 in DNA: TGCGCCAGCAGCCAAGAGGGACAGGGGGAGACCCAGTACTTC. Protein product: CASSQEGQGETQYF.

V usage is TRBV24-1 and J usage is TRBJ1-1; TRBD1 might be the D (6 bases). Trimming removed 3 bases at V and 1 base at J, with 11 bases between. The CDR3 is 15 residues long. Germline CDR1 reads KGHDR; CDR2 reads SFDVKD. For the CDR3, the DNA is TGTGCCACCAGTGATGGCGGACAGCAGAACACTGAAGCTTTCTTT. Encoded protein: CATSDGGQQNTEAFF.

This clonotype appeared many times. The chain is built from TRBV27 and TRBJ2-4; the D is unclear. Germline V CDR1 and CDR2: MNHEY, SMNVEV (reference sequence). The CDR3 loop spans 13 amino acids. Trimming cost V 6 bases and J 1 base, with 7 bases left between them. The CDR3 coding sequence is TGTGCCAGCAGCTCCGGGGCCAAAAACATTCAGTACTTC. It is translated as CASSSGAKNIQYF.

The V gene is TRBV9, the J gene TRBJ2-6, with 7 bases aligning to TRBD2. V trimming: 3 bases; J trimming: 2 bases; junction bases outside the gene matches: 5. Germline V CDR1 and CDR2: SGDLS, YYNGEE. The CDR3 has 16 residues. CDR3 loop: CASSAWGGAGANVLTF. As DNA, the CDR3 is TGTGCCAGCAGCGCTTGGGGAGGGGCTGGGGCCAACGTCCTGACTTTC.

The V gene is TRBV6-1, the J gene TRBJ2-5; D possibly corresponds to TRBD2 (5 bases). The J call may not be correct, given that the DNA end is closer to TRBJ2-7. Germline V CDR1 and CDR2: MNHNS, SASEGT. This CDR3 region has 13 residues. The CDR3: CASSEIGVYEQYF. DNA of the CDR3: TGTGCCAGCAGTGAGATCGGGGTATACGAGCAGTACTTC.

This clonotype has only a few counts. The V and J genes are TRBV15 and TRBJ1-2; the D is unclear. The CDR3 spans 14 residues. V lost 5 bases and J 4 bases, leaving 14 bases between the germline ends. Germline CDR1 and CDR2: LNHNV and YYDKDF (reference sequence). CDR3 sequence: CATSAVAETYGYTF. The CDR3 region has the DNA TGTGCCACCAGCGCTGTCGCCGAAACCTATGGCTACACCTTC.

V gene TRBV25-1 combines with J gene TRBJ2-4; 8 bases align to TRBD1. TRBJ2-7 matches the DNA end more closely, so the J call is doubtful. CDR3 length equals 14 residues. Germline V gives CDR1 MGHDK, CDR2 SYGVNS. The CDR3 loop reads CASSGGQESDEQYF. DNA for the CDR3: TGTGCCAGCAGTGGGGGACAGGAGAGCGACGAGCAGTACTTC.

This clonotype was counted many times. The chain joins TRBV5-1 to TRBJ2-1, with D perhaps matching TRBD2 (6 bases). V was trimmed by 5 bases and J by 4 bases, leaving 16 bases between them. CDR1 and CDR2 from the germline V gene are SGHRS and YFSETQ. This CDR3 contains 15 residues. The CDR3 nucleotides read TGCGCCAGCAGGACGGGCGGGACCCATTACAATGAGCAGTTCTTC. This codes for CASRTGGTHYNEQFF.

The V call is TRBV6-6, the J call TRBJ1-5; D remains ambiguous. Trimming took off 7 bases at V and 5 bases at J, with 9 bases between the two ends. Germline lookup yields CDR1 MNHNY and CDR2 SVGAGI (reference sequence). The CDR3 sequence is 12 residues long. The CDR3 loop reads CASKVEDQPQHF. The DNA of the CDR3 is TGTGCCAGCAAGGTTGAGGATCAGCCCCAGCATTTT.

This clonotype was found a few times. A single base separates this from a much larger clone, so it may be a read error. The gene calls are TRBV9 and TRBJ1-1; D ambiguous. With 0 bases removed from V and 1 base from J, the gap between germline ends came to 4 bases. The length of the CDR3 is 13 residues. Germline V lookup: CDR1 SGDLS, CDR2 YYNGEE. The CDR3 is CASSVVANTEAFF. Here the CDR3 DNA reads TGTGCCAGCAGCGTAGTGGCGAACACTGAAGCTTTCTTT.